This T cell receptor beta chain emerged from a study of cytomegalovirus exposure and HLA in healthy donors. Vbeta (60) and Jbeta (13) primers were used in the PCR. Clones were read by immunoSEQ multiplex PCR, and TCRdb kept only the in-frame ones, dropping some. The sample has 120,000 to 150,000 clones; roughly 62% are singletons. A remark on this clone: The antigen is not known.

Study-level points and caveats: Likely technical artifact: a cluster of highly shared sequence variants.

V lost 3 bases, J lost 15 bases, and 20 bases lay in between. The CDR3 loop spans 14 amino acids. Germline loops: CDR1 MDHEN, CDR2 SYDVKM. The V call is TRBV28, the J call TRBJ1-4, with D maybe TRBD1 (5 bases). The sample was PBMCs. The clonotype originates from a male donor in good health and CMV-seronegative. In DNA, the CDR3 is TGTGCCAGCAGTTTGTCCGGTGTAGCAGGGAGGGTGTTTTTT. It is translated as CASSLSGVAGRVFF.